The text below deals with one T cell receptor beta chain. The antigen remains unidentified. These data come from a study of Graves' ophthalmopathy and Graves' hyperthyroidism. Study-level findings and limits: Stable hyperthyroidism and ophthalmopathy were told apart by a 13-signature model, which achieved 85% to 90% sensitivity and around 80% specificity.

RNA transcripts were the source from which TCR beta CDR3 regions were amplified. Second-round multiplex PCR came after a first-round RT-PCR that employed HTBI primers. Using its own MiXCR run on the multiplex PCR reads, TCRdb lists one record per CDR3 protein. The data contain about 620,000 distinct CDR3 sequences, about 20% of them singletons. The TCR comes from a woman aged 18-35 years with stable Graves' hyperthyroidism. Some clones in this sample may be carry-over from other donors' samples. Specimen: peripheral blood.

CDR3 loop: CASRTPGQGYEQYF. CDR3 sequence (DNA): TGTGCCAGCAGGACGCCCGGACAGGGCTACGAGCAGTACTTC. The J gene is TRBJ2-7, the V gene TRBV28; 8 nucleotides line up with TRBD1. CDR1 MDHEN and CDR2 SYDVKM come from the germline V gene. V shed 6 bases, J shed 3 bases, and the junction held 7 bases outside the gene matches. The CDR3 spans 14 residues.